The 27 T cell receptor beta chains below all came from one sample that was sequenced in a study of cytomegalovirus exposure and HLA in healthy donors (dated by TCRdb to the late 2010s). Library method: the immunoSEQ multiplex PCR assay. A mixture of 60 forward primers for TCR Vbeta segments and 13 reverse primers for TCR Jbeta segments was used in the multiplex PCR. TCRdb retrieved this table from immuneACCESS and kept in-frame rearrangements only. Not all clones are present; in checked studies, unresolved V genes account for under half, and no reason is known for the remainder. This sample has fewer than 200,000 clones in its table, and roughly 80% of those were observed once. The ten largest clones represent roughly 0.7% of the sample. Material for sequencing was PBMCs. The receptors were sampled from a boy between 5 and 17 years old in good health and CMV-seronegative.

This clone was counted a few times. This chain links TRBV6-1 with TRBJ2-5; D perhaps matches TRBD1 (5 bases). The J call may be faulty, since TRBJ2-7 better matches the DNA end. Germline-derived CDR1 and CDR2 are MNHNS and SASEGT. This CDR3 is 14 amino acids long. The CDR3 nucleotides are TGTGCCAGCACTCCAGGGCCAAGCTCCTACGAGCAGTACTTC. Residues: CASTPGPSSYEQYF.

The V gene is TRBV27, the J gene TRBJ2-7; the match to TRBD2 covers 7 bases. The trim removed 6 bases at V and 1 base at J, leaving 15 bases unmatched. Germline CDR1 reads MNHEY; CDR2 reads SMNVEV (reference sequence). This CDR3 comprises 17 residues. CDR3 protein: CASSPNTLREKSYEQYF. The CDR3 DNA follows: TGTGCCAGCAGCCCTAACACCCTGCGGGAGAAGTCCTACGAGCAGTACTTC.

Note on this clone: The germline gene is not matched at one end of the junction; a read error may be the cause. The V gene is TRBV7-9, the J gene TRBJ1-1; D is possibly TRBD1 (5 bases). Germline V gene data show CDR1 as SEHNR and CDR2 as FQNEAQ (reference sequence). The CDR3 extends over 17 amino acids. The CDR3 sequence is CSSSLNDWGHMNTEAFF. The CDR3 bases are TGTTCCAGCAGCTTAAATGATTGGGGCCACATGAACACTGAAGCTTTCTTT.

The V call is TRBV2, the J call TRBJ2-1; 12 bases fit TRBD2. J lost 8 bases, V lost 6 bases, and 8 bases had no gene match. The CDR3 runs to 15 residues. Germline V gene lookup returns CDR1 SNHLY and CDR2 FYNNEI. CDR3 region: CASRTSGGPGHEQFF. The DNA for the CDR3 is TGTGCCAGCAGGACTAGCGGGGGCCCCGGGCATGAGCAGTTCTTC.

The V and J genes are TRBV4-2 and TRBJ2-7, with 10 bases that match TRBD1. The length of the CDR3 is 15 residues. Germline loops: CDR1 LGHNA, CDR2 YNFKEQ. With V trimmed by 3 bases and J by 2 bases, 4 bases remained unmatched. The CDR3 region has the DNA TGTGCCAGCAGCCAGGGGACAGGGGAACCCTACGAGCAGTACTTC. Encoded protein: CASSQGTGEPYEQYF.

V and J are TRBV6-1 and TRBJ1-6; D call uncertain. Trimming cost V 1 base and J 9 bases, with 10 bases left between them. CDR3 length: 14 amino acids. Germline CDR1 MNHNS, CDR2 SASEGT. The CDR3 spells CASSEVEGGSPLHF. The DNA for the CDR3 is TGTGCCAGCAGTGAAGTTGAGGGCGGTTCACCCCTCCACTTT.

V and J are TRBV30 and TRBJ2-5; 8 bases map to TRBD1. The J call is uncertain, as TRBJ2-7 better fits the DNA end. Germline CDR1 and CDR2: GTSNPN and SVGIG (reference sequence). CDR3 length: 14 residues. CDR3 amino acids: CAWSPGQVTYEQYF. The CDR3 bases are TGTGCCTGGAGTCCGGGACAGGTAACCTACGAGCAGTACTTC.

The CDR3: CASSIDSPRENLAGYTF. In DNA, the CDR3 is TGTGCCAGTAGTATAGATTCTCCCCGGGAAAACTTAGCTGGCTACACCTTC. The rearrangement links TRBV19 to TRBJ1-2; D gene unclear. V was trimmed by 0 bases and J by 7 bases, leaving 21 bases between them. This CDR3 spans 17 amino acids. Per germline, CDR1 LNHDA and CDR2 SQIVND (reference sequence).

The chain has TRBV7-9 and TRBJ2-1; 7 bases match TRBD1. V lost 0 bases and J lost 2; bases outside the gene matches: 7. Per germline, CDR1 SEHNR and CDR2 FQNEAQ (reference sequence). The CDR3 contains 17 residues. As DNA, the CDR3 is TGTGCCAGCAGCTTAGCTGTTTTGGGGACAGCCTACAATGAGCAGTTCTTC. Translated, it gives CASSLAVLGTAYNEQFF.

CDR3 loop: CASSSLDRAFYEQYF. The CDR3 DNA reads as TGTGCCAGCAGCTCACTTGACAGGGCATTCTACGAGCAGTACTTC. The chain combines TRBV11-3 with TRBJ2-7, with 7 bases that match TRBD1. The CDR3 runs to 15 residues. Losses at the gene ends were 4 bases for V and 3 bases for J; bases not matched to a gene: 9. Germline V gene sequence: CDR1 SGHNT, CDR2 YENEEA.

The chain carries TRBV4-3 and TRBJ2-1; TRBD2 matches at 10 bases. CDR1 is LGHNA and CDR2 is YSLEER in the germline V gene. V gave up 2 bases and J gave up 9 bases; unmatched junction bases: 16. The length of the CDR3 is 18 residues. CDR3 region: CASSQRGASAGGLGEQFF. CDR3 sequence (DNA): TGCGCCAGCAGCCAACGAGGCGCCTCAGCGGGAGGGCTAGGTGAGCAGTTCTTC.

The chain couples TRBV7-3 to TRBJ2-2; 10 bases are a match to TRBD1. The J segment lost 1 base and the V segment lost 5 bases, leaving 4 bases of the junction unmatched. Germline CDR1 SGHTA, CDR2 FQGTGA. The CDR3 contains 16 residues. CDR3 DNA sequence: TGTGCCAGCAGCCCTGGGACAGGGGAGAACACCGGGGAGCTGTTTTTT. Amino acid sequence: CASSPGTGENTGELFF. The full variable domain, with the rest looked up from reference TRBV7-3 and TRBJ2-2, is GAGVSQTPSNKVTEKGKYVELRCDPISGHTALYWYRQSLGQGPEFLIYFQGTGAADDSGLPNDRFFAVRPEGSVSTLKIQRTERGDSAVYLCASSPGTGENTGELFFGEGSRLTVL.

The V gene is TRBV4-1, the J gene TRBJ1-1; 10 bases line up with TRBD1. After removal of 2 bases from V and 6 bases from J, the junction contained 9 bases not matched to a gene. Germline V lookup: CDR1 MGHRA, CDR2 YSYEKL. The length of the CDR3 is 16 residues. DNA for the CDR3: TGCGCCAGCAGCCAACCCGGGACAGGGGTAATACCTGAAGCTTTCTTT. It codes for CASSQPGTGVIPEAFF.

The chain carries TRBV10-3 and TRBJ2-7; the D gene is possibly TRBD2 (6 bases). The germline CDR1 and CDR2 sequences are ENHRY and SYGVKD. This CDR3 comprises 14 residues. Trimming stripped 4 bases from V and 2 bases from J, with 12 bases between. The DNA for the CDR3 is TGTGCCATCAGTGTGGCGGAGGGCCCCTACGAGCAGTACTTC. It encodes CAISVAEGPYEQYF.

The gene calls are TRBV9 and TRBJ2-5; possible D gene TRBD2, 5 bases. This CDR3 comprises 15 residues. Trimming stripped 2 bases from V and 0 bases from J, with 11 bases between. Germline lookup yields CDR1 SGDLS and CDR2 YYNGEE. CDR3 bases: TGTGCCAGCAGCGTGGACCTAGCAAACCAAGAGACCCAGTACTTC. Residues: CASSVDLANQETQYF. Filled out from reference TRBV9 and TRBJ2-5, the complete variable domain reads DSGVTQTPKHLITATGQRVTLRCSPRSGDLSVYWYQQSLDQGLQFLIQYYNGEERAKGNILERFSAQQFPDLHSELNLSSLELGDSALYFCASSVDLANQETQYFGPGTRLLVL.

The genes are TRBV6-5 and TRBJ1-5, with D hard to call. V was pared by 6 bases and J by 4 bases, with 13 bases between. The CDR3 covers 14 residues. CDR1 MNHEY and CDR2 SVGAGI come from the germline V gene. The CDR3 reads CASRAGRTNQPQHF. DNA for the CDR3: TGTGCCAGCAGAGCAGGACGGACTAATCAGCCCCAGCATTTT.

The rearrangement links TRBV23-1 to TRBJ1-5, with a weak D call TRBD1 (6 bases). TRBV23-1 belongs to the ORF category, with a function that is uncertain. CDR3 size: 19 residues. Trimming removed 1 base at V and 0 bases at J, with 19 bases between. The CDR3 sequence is CASSQWATGQNYSNQPQHF. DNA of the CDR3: TGCGCCAGCAGTCAATGGGCTACAGGGCAGAATTATAGCAATCAGCCCCAGCATTTT.

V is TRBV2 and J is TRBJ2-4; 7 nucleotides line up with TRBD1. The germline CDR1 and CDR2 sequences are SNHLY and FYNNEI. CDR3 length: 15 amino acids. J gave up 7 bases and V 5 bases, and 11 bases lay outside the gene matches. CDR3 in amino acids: CASSTPDRVFNIQYF. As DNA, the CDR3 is TGTGCCAGCAGTACACCCGACAGGGTTTTTAACATTCAGTACTTC.

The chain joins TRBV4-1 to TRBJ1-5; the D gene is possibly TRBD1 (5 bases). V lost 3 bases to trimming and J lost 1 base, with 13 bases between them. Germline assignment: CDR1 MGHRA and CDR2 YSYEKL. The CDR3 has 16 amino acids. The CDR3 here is CASSQPGGGSNQPQHF. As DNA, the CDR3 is TGCGCCAGCAGCCAGCCTGGGGGGGGAAGCAATCAGCCCCAGCATTTT.

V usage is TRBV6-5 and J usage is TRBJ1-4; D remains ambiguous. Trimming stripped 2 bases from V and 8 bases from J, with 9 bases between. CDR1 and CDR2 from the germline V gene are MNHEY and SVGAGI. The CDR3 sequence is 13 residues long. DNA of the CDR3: TGTGCCAGCAGTTACGGGAGAGGGGAAAAACTGTTTTTT. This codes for CASSYGRGEKLFF.

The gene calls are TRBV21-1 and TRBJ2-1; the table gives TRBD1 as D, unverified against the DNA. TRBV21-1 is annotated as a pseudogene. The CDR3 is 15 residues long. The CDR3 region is CASRVQGVRSNEQFF. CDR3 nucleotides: TGTGCCAGCAGAGTGCAGGGGGTTCGGAGCAATGAGCAGTTCTTC.

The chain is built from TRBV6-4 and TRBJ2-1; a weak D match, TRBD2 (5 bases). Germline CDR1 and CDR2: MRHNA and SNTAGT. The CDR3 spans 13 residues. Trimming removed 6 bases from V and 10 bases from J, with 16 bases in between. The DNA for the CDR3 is TGTGCCAGCAGCCAAACTGGAACGGGGGAGCAGTTCTTC. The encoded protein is CASSQTGTGEQFF.

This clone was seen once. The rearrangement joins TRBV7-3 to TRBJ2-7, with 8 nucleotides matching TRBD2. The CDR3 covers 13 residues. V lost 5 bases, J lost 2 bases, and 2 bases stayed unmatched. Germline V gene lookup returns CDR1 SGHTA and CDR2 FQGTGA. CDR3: CASSPGGPYEQYF. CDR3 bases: TGTGCCAGCAGCCCGGGGGGGCCCTACGAGCAGTACTTC.

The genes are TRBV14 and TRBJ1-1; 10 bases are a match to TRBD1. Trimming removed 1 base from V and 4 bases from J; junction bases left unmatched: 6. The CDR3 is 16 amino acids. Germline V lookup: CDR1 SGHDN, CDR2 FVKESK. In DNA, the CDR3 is TGTGCCAGCAGCCAAGGCGACAGGGGGCCAGGCACTGAAGCTTTCTTT. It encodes CASSQGDRGPGTEAFF.

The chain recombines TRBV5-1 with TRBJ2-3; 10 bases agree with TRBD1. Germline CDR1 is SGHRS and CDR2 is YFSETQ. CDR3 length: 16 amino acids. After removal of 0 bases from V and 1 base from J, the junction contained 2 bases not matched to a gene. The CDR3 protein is CASSLEGTGGTDTQYF. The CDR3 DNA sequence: TGCGCCAGCAGCTTGGAAGGGACAGGGGGCACAGATACGCAGTATTTT.

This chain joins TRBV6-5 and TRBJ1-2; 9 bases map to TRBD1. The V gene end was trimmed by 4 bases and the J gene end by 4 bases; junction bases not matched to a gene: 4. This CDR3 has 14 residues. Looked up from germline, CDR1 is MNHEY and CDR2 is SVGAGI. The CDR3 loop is CASSFGTGSYGYTF. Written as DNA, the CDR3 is TGTGCCAGCAGTTTTGGGACAGGGAGCTATGGCTACACCTTC.

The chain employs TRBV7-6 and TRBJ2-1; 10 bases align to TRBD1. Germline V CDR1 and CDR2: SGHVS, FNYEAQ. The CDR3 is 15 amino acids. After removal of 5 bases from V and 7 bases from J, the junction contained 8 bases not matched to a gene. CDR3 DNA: TGTGCCAGCAGCCCTAGCTTGGGACAGGGGAATGAGCAGTTCTTC. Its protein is CASSPSLGQGNEQFF.